A single sample is the source of the 16 T cell receptor beta chains below, sequenced in a study of control samples from healthy donors and cancer patients. The table came from immunoSEQ multiplex PCR; TCRdb's copy has only in-frame clones and leaves some out. Of 150,000 or so clones in the sample, over 90% were seen once. Specimen: PBMCs. These receptors all come from a man aged 55 to 70 with colorectal cancer.

The rearrangement uses TRBV28 and TRBJ2-1; 7 positions match TRBD2. CDR1 and CDR2 from the germline V gene are MDHEN and SYDVKM. V lost 4 bases to trimming and J lost 2 bases; unmatched junction nucleotides: 8. The CDR3 length is 16 residues. The CDR3 is CASSSSGTITYNEQFF. CDR3 coding DNA: TGTGCCAGCAGTTCGTCCGGGACTATCACCTACAATGAGCAGTTCTTC.

This chain joins TRBV2 and TRBJ2-1, with D possibly TRBD1 on 6 matching bases. V was shortened by 9 bases and J by 10 bases, with 13 bases between the two germline ends. Germline values: CDR1 SNHLY, CDR2 FYNNEI. The CDR3 spans 11 residues. The CDR3 DNA sequence: TGTGCCAGGTCGGACAGCCGGGAGCAGTTCTTC. This codes for CARSDSREQFF.

This chain connects TRBV5-6 to TRBJ2-7; 9 bases are shared with TRBD1. CDR3 length: 15 residues. The trim removed 3 bases at V and 2 bases at J, leaving 6 bases unmatched. Germline loops: CDR1 SGHDT, CDR2 YYEEEE. CDR3 coding DNA: TGTGCCAGCAGCTCACAGGGGGCGCTCACCTACGAGCAGTACTTC. Encoded protein: CASSSQGALTYEQYF. The variable domain in full, completed from reference TRBV5-6 and TRBJ2-7, reads DAGVTQSPTHLIKTRGQQVTLRCSPKSGHDTVSWYQQALGQGPQFIFQYYEEEERQRGNFPDRFSGHQFPNYSSELNVNALLLGDSALYLCASSSQGALTYEQYFGPGTRLTVT.

The chain links TRBV5-5 to TRBJ2-3; 10 bases agree with TRBD1. The V segment lost 10 bases and the J segment 3 bases; nucleotides outside the gene matches: 5. The CDR3 spans 13 residues. CDR1 is SGHKS and CDR2 is YYEKEE in the germline V gene (reference sequence). In DNA form, the CDR3 reads TGTGCCGGTCGACAGGGGGCAACAGATACGCAGTATTTT. Amino acid sequence: CAGRQGATDTQYF. The full variable domain, completed using reference TRBV5-5 and TRBJ2-3, is DAGVTQSPTHLIKTRGQQVTLRCSPISGHKSVSWYQQVLGQGPQFIFQYYEKEERGRGNFPDRFSARQFPNYSSELNVNALLLGDSALYLCAGRQGATDTQYFGPGTRLTVL.

The V and J genes are TRBV5-1 and TRBJ2-3, with D unresolved. Trimming stripped 0 bases from V and 3 bases from J, with 11 bases between. CDR3 size: 15 residues. Germline CDR1 is SGHRS and CDR2 is YFSETQ. The CDR3 DNA is TGCGCCAGCAGCTTGGAAGGGTTTAAAACAGATACGCAGTATTTT. Residues: CASSLEGFKTDTQYF.

The genes are TRBV19 and TRBJ1-2; D call uncertain. This CDR3 has 13 residues. Germline-derived CDR1 and CDR2 are LNHDA and SQIVND (reference sequence). With 6 bases removed from V and 10 bases from J, the gap between germline ends came to 18 bases. The CDR3: CASSETARRDYTF. The CDR3 DNA reads TGTGCCAGTAGCGAAACCGCCAGGAGGGACTACACCTTC. The entire variable domain, with the rest obtained from reference TRBV19 and TRBJ1-2, is as follows: DGGITQSPKYLFRKEGQNVTLSCEQNLNHDAMYWYRQDPGQGLRLIYYSQIVNDFQKGDIAEGYSVSREKKESFPLTVTSAQKNPTAFYLCASSETARRDYTFGSGTRLTVV.

The chain carries TRBV6-5 and TRBJ2-2; no definite D call. The CDR3 is made up of 11 amino acids. Trimming took 9 bases from V and 1 from J, leaving 3 bases between them. The V gene's germline CDR1 is MNHEY and CDR2 SVGAGI. The CDR3 bases are TGTGCCAGTCGGAACACCGGGGAGCTGTTTTTT. Amino acid sequence: CASRNTGELFF.

The chain combines TRBV19 with TRBJ1-1, with D unclear. V lost 0 bases to trimming and J lost 7 bases, with 9 bases between them. This CDR3 is built from 13 residues. CDR1 is LNHDA and CDR2 is SQIVND in the germline V gene (reference sequence). CDR3 residues: CASSIDPSGEAFF. The CDR3 bases are TGTGCCAGTAGTATAGATCCCTCTGGTGAAGCTTTCTTT. Using reference TRBV19 and TRBJ1-1 for the parts outside the CDR3, the full variable domain is DGGITQSPKYLFRKEGQNVTLSCEQNLNHDAMYWYRQDPGQGLRLIYYSQIVNDFQKGDIAEGYSVSREKKESFPLTVTSAQKNPTAFYLCASSIDPSGEAFFGQGTRLTVV.

The V and J genes are TRBV7-2 and TRBJ2-5, with TRBD2 matching 7 bases. This CDR3 is 13 amino acids long. V gave up 5 bases and J gave up 4 bases; unmatched junction bases: 4. Germline V gene lookup returns CDR1 SGHTA and CDR2 FQGNSA. CDR3 DNA sequence: TGTGCCAGCAGCCGCGGGGGATCAGAGACCCAGTACTTC. This codes for CASSRGGSETQYF.

The rearrangement links TRBV9 to TRBJ2-3; TRBD2 is a possible D gene (6 bases). Germline loops: CDR1 SGDLS, CDR2 YYNGEE. The CDR3 is 17 residues long. V was shortened by 0 bases and J by 0 bases, with 14 bases between the two germline ends. The CDR3: CASSVVGGVTSTDTQYF. Here the CDR3 DNA reads TGTGCCAGCAGCGTAGTCGGGGGTGTTACTAGCACAGATACGCAGTATTTT.

The chain links TRBV6-5 to TRBJ1-5, with 7 bases fitting TRBD1. This CDR3 has 13 amino acids. CDR1 is MNHEY and CDR2 is SVGAGI in the germline V gene. Trimming at V came to 10 bases and at J to 5 bases, leaving 8 bases not matched to a gene. The CDR3 nucleotides are TGTGCCACCTCCCGACAGGGAGATCAGCCCCAGCATTTT. The encoded protein is CATSRQGDQPQHF.

This clone has just one count. This chain connects TRBV28 to TRBJ1-2, with a possible D match to TRBD1 (5 bases). V lost 7 bases and J 8 bases, leaving 14 bases between the germline ends. The length of the CDR3 is 12 residues. Germline assignment: CDR1 MDHEN and CDR2 SYDVKM. The CDR3 region is CASTGRVVGYTF. In DNA, the CDR3 is TGTGCCAGCACCGGCAGGGTGGTAGGCTACACCTTC.

In this sample, this clone turned up once. The genes are TRBV27 and TRBJ1-5; D is unresolved. Trimming took off 0 bases at V and 3 bases at J, with 12 bases between the two ends. Looked up from germline, CDR1 is MNHEY and CDR2 is SMNVEV (reference sequence). CDR3 size: 16 residues. The DNA for the CDR3 is TGTGCCAGCAGTTTATCTTCCGGGGAGTACAATCAGCCCCAGCATTTT. Translation gives CASSLSSGEYNQPQHF.

The rearrangement joins TRBV5-4 to TRBJ1-5, with 7 nucleotides matching TRBD1. The J segment lost 4 bases and the V segment lost 0 bases, leaving 4 bases of the junction unmatched. The CDR3 consists of 15 residues. Germline CDR1 reads SGHNT; CDR2 reads YYREEE (reference sequence). CDR3 sequence reads: CASSLGGGRNQPQHF. The CDR3, as DNA: TGTGCCAGCAGCTTGGGAGGGGGCCGGAATCAGCCCCAGCATTTT.

CDR3 DNA sequence: TGTGCCAGCACCCGGGACCCAGGGGACAATGAGCAGTTCTTC. Amino acid sequence: CASTRDPGDNEQFF. The gene calls are TRBV3-1 (or the pseudogene TRBV3-2) and TRBJ2-1; a weak D match, TRBD1 (6 bases). Germline V CDR1 and CDR2: LGHDT, YNNKEL (reference sequence). The ends were cut back, 7 bases at V and 5 bases at J, with 15 bases in the middle. The CDR3 consists of 14 residues.

The chain joins TRBV7-8 to TRBJ2-7; unclear D gene. There are 14 residues in the CDR3. CDR1 and CDR2 (germline): SGHVS, FQNEAQ. V lost 1 base, J lost 5 bases, and 12 bases lay in between. In DNA, the CDR3 is TGTGCCAGCAGCTTAGACCCACCATTCCACGAGCAGTACTTC. Amino acids: CASSLDPPFHEQYF.